The present T cell receptor beta chain was sequenced within a study of OX40 agonist ivuxolimab in advanced cancers. Profiled with immunoSEQ multiplex PCR; TCRdb holds only in-frame clones, not every one. The data contain about 70,000 clones, roughly 85% of them singletons. The TCR comes from an adult with an advanced solid tumor such as melanoma, head and neck, liver or kidney cancer. The material sequenced was CD4+ or CD8+ T cells sorted from blood, taken in a trial of the OX40 agonist ivuxolimab.

CDR3 nucleotides: TGTGCCAGCAGTTTAGGAGGTAGCGGGGGCTACCAAGAGACCCAGTACTTC. This sequence encodes CASSLGGSGGYQETQYF. This chain uses TRBV28 with TRBJ2-5, with 9 bases that match TRBD2. V shed 2 bases, J shed 0 bases, and the junction held 7 bases outside the gene matches. Germline V gives CDR1 MDHEN, CDR2 SYDVKM. CDR3 length equals 17 residues.